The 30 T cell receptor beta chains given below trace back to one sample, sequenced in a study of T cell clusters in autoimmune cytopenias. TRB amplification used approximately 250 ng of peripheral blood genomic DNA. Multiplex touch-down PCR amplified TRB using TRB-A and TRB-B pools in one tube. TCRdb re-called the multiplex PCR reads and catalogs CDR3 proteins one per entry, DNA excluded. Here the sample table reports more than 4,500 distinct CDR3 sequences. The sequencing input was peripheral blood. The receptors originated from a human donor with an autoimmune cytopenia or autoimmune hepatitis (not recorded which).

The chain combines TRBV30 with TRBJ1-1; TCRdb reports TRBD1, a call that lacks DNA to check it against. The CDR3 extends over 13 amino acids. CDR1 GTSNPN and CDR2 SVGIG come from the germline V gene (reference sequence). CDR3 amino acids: CAWSSGQNTEAFF.

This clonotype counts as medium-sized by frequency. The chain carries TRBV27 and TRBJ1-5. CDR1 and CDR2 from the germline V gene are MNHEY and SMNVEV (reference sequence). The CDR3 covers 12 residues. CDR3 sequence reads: CASSFEGQPQHF.

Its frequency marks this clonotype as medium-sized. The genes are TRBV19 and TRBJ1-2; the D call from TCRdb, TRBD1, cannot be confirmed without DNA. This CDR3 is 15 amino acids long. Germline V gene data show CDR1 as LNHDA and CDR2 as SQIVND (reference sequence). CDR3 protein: CASSIGGTVTYGYTF.

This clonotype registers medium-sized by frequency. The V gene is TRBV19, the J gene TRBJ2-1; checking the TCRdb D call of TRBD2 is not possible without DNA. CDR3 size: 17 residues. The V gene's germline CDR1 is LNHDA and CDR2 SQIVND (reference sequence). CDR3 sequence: CASSDSGRPGPYNEQFF.

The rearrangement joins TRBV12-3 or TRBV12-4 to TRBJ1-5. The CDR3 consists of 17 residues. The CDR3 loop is CASSMRRSPTEDQPQHF.

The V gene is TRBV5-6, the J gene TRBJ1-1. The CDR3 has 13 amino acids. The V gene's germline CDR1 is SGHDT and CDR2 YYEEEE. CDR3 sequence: CASTLSDYTEAFF.

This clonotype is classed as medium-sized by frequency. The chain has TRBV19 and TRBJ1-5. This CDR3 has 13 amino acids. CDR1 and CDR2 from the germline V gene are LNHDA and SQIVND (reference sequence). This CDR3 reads CATSPTVNQPQHF. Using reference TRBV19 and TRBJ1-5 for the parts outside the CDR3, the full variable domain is DGGITQSPKYLFRKEGQNVTLSCEQNLNHDAMYWYRQDPGQGLRLIYYSQIVNDFQKGDIAEGYSVSREKKESFPLTVTSAQKNPTAFYLCATSPTVNQPQHFGDGTRLSIL.

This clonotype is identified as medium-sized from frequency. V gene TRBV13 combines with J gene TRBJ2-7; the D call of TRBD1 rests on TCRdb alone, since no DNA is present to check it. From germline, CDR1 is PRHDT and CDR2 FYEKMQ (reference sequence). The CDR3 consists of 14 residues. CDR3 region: CASSLSIRGYEQYF.

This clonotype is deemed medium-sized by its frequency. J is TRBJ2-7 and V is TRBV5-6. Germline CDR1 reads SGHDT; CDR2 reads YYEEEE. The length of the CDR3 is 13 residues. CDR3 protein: CASSLTLSGEQYF.

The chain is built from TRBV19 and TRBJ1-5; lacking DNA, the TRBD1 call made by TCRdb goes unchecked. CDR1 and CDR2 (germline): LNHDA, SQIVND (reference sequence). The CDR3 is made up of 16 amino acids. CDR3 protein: CASSFSPAGGNQPQHF.

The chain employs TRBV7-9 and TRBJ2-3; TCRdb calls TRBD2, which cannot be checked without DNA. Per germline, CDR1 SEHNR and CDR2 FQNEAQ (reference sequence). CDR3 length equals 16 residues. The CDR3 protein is CASSFVAGENTDTQYF. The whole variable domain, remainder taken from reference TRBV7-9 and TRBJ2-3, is DTGVSQNPRHKITKRGQNVTFRCDPISEHNRLYWYRQTLGQGPEFLTYFQNEAQLEKSRLLSDRFSAERPKGSFSTLEIQRTEQGDSAMYLCASSFVAGENTDTQYFGPGTRLTVL.

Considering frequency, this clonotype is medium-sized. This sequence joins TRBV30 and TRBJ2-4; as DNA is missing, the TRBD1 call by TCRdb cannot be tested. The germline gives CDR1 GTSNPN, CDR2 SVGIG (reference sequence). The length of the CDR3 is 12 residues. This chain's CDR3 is CACRTGGNIQYF.

The CDR3 loop is CASSYPGYTGELFF. V is TRBV6-5 and J is TRBJ2-2. There are 14 residues in the CDR3. Per the germline V gene, CDR1 is MNHEY and CDR2 is SVGAGI.

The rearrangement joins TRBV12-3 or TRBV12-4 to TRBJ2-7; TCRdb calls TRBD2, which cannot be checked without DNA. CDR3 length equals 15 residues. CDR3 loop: CASSFGLAGGYEQYF.

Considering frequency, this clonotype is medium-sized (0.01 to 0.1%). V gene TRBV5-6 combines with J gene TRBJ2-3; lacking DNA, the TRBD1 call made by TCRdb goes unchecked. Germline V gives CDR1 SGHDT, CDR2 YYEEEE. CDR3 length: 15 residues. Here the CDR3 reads CASSHGQGAADTQYF.

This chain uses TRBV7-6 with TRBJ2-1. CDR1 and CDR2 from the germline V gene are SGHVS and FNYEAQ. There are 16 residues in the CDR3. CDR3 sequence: CASSLGVAGRHNEQFF.

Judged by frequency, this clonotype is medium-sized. CDR3 loop: CASNRLEWDTQYF. This chain joins TRBV6-2 or TRBV6-3 and TRBJ2-3. The length of the CDR3 is 13 residues. The V gene's germline CDR1 is MNHEY and CDR2 SVGEGT.

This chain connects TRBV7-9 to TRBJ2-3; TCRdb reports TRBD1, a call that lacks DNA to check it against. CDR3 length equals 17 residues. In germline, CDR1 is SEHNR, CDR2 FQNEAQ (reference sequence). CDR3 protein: CASSLAIGGRNTDTQYF.

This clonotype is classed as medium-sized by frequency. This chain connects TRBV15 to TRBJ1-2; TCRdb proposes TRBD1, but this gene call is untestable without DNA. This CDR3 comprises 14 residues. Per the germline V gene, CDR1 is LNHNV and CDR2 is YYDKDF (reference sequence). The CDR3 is CATSRGGDSYGYTF. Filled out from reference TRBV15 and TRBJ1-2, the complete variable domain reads DAMVIQNPRYQVTQFGKPVTLSCSQTLNHNVMYWYQQKSSQAPKLLFHYYDKDFNNEADTPDNFQSRRPNTSFCFLDIRSPGLGDTAMYLCATSRGGDSYGYTFGSGTRLTVV.

CDR3 region: CASSLEGNGYTF. V gene TRBV11-2 combines with J gene TRBJ1-2. Germline values: CDR1 SGHAT, CDR2 FQNNGV. The CDR3 has 12 amino acids.

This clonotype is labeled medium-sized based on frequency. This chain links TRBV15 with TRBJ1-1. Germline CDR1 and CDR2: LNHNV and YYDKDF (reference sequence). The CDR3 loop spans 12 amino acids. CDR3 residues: CATSRWDTEAFF.

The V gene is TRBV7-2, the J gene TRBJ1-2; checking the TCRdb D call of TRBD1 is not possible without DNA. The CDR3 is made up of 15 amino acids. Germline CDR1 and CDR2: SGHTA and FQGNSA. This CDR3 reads CATCLDGPLLDGYTF.

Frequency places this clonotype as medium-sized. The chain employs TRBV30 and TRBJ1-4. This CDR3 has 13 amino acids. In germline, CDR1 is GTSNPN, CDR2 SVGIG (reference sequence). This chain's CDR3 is CAWSVSRAEKLFF.

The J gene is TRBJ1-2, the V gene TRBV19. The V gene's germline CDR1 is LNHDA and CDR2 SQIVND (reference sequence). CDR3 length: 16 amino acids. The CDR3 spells CASSLVSAGGPYGYTF.

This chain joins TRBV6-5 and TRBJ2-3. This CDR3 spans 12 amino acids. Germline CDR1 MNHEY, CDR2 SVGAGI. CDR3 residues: CASEQSTDTQYF.

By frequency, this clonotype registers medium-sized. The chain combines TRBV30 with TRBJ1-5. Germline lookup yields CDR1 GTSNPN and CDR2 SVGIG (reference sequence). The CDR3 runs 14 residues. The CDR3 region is CAWSVGPGNQPQHF.

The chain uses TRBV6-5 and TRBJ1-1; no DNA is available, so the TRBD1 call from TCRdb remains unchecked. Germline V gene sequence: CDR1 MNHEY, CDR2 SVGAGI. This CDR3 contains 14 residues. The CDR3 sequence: CASSYTDRGTEAFF.

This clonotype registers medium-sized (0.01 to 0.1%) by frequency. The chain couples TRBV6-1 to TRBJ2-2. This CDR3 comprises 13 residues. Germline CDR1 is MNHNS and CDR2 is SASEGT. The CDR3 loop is CASSSPFTGELFF.

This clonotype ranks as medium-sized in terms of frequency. The CDR3 here is CASSLVDSADEQFF. This chain joins TRBV5-6 and TRBJ2-1; the D call from TCRdb, TRBD2, cannot be confirmed without DNA. This CDR3 is built from 14 residues. Per germline, CDR1 SGHDT and CDR2 YYEEEE.

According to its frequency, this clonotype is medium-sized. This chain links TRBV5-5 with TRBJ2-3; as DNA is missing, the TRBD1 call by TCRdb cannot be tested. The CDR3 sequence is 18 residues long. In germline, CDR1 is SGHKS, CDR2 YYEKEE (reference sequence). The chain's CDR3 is CASSLWVPGQDSTDTQYF.